This T cell receptor (beta chain) was sequenced in a study of control samples from healthy donors and cancer patients. TCRdb keeps only in-frame clones here, not all; method: immunoSEQ multiplex PCR. Of 150,000 to 200,000 clones in the sample, approximately 92% were seen once. CDR1 is MNHEY, CDR2 SVGEGT, per germline. The CDR3 length is 13 residues. Trimming cost V 6 bases and J 2 bases, with 10 bases left between them. The rearrangement links TRBV6-2 or TRBV6-3 to TRBJ1-1; no clear D. The sequence was collected from a man younger than 40 in good health. Sequenced material: blood. DNA of the CDR3: TGTGCCAGCAGCCGCATAAGTAACACTGAAGCTTTCTTT. Its protein is CASSRISNTEAFF.